Listed here are 17 T cell receptor beta chains from one sample, sequenced in a study of cytomegalovirus exposure and HLA in healthy donors. The PCR made use of 60 Vbeta and 13 Jbeta primers. Data came from immunoSEQ multiplex PCR; TCRdb stores just in-frame clones and leaves some out. There are around 130,000 clones in the sample; 65% to 90% occur only once, and about 0.76% lies in the top ten. The sample taken for sequencing was PBMCs. The receptors come from a man between 18 and 29 years old in good health and CMV-seronegative.

CDR3 nucleotide sequence: TGCGCCAGCAGCCAAGGGCCGTCCTTCCCGGGCTACACCTTC. The encoded protein is CASSQGPSFPGYTF. V and J are TRBV4-3 and TRBJ1-2; the D is unclear. The CDR3 extends over 14 amino acids. The germline CDR1 and CDR2 sequences are LGHNA and YSLEER. V was shortened by 1 base and J by 8 bases, with 14 bases between the two germline ends.

V usage is TRBV14 and J usage is TRBJ1-2, with 8 nucleotides matching TRBD1. Germline lookup yields CDR1 SGHDN and CDR2 FVKESK. With V trimmed by 0 bases and J by 4 bases, 4 bases remained unmatched. The CDR3 extends over 15 amino acids. In DNA, the CDR3 is TGTGCCAGCAGCCAAGAGTCAGGGGGCAGCTATGGCTACACCTTC. Amino acids: CASSQESGGSYGYTF.

V is TRBV30 and J is TRBJ1-1; no firm D call. Looked up from germline, CDR1 is GTSNPN and CDR2 is SVGIG (reference sequence). V was cut by 3 bases and J by 4 bases, with 9 bases left in between. This CDR3 is built from 12 residues. The chain's CDR3 is CAWRSGFTEAFF. The CDR3, as DNA: TGTGCCTGGAGATCGGGGTTCACTGAAGCTTTCTTT.

The genes are TRBV27 and TRBJ2-5; tentatively, D is TRBD1 (6 bases). This CDR3 spans 16 amino acids. Germline-derived CDR1 and CDR2 are MNHEY and SMNVEV (reference sequence). The V and J ends lost 4 bases and 5 bases respectively, with 20 bases between them. The CDR3 spells CASSSVPGELRETQYF. CDR3 sequence (DNA): TGTGCCAGCAGTTCCGTACCAGGGGAATTGAGGGAGACCCAGTACTTC.

The chain combines TRBV6-5 with TRBJ2-7, with a tentative D call TRBD1 (6 bases). The V end lost 7 bases, the J end lost 5 bases, and 15 bases lay between the germline ends. Per the germline V gene, CDR1 is MNHEY and CDR2 is SVGAGI. The CDR3 is 13 amino acids. In DNA form, the CDR3 reads TGTGCCAGCACCGCGACAGGTTTGGACGAGCAGTACTTC. Its translation is CASTATGLDEQYF.

V and J are TRBV10-3 and TRBJ1-2; 9 bases map to TRBD1. This CDR3 comprises 19 residues. V was pared by 4 bases and J by 3 bases, with 18 bases of the junction left unmatched. From germline, CDR1 is ENHRY and CDR2 SYGVKD. CDR3 amino acids: CAISGNRGQDSKADYGYTF. CDR3 nucleotide sequence: TGTGCCATCAGTGGAAACAGGGGGCAAGACTCTAAGGCTGACTATGGCTACACCTTC.

The rearrangement links TRBV9 to TRBJ2-7; unclear D gene. The germline gives CDR1 SGDLS, CDR2 YYNGEE. Trimming took off 3 bases at V and 2 bases at J, with 15 bases between the two ends. The CDR3 is 15 residues long. The CDR3 protein is CASSASASSTYEQYF. The DNA of the CDR3 is TGTGCCAGCAGCGCTAGTGCCAGTTCGACCTACGAGCAGTACTTC.

The V call is TRBV27, the J call TRBJ2-3; 10 nucleotides match TRBD2. V dropped 6 bases and J dropped 5; count of bases not matched to a gene: 11. This CDR3 has 16 residues. The V gene's germline CDR1 is MNHEY and CDR2 SMNVEV (reference sequence). DNA for the CDR3: TGTGCCAGCAGACCAACTAGCGGGGCGATAGGAGATACGCAGTATTTT. This encodes CASRPTSGAIGDTQYF.

This chain connects TRBV7-2 to TRBJ1-2; 9 bases are shared with TRBD1. This CDR3 is 13 amino acids long. Germline CDR1 reads SGHTA; CDR2 reads FQGNSA. The V segment lost 4 bases and the J segment 6 bases; nucleotides outside the gene matches: 3. The CDR3 nucleotides read TGTGCCAGCAGCTCTTGGACAGGGGATGGCTACACCTTC. Its translation is CASSSWTGDGYTF. Full variable domain (rest looked up from reference TRBV7-2 and TRBJ1-2): GAGVSQSPSNKVTEKGKDVELRCDPISGHTALYWYRQSLGQGLEFLIYFQGNSAPDKSGLPSDRFSAERTGGSVSTLTIQRTQQEDSAVYLCASSSWTGDGYTFGSGTRLTVV.

This sequence joins TRBV7-3 and TRBJ2-3; the D is unclear. Germline CDR1 SGHTA, CDR2 FQGTGA. Trimming shortened V by 4 bases and J by 4 bases, and 9 bases separated the two germline ends. The CDR3 extends over 13 amino acids. The CDR3 loop is CASSSGQADTQYF. Written as DNA, the CDR3 is TGTGCCAGCAGCTCTGGGCAAGCAGATACGCAGTATTTT.

This rearrangement joins TRBV6-5 to TRBJ2-3, with D unresolved. Per germline, CDR1 MNHEY and CDR2 SVGAGI. Trimming removed 6 bases from V and 2 bases from J, with 12 bases in between. There are 14 residues in the CDR3. The chain's CDR3 is CASSPRGFTDTQYF. The CDR3, as DNA: TGTGCCAGCAGCCCACGAGGATTCACAGATACGCAGTATTTT.

Concerning this clone: A junction boundary mismatches the germline segment, possibly from a read error. The chain is built from TRBV5-4 and TRBJ2-7; 7 nucleotides agree with TRBD1. The germline V gene has CDR1 SGHNT and CDR2 YYREEE (reference sequence). This CDR3 region has 14 residues. CDR3 region: CASSSEPGQYEQHF. CDR3 nucleotides: TGTGCCAGCAGCTCAGAGCCGGGACAGTACGAGCAGCACTTC.

A word on this clone: Other DNA sequences of this sample code for an identical CDR3. The chain is built from TRBV30 and TRBJ2-7; 7 positions match TRBD1. CDR3 length: 12 amino acids. Germline V gene sequence: CDR1 GTSNPN, CDR2 SVGIG (reference sequence). Trimming took 3 bases from V and 4 from J; bases not matched to a gene: 3. The CDR3 here is CAWSGTAYEQYF. The CDR3 region has the DNA TGTGCCTGGAGCGGGACAGCGTACGAGCAGTACTTC.

The chain couples TRBV6-5 to TRBJ2-1, with 8 bases fitting TRBD1. Germline trimming cut 5 bases from V and 5 bases from J; bases unmatched to any gene: 8. This CDR3 has 15 amino acids. Germline CDR1 reads MNHEY; CDR2 reads SVGAGI. The CDR3 DNA reads as TGTGCCAGCAGTCCTAACAGGGGGGCGAACAATGAGCAGTTCTTC. As protein: CASSPNRGANNEQFF.

This sequence joins TRBV2 and TRBJ2-3; TRBD2 might be the D (5 bases). Trimming cost V 5 bases and J 2 bases, with 8 bases left between them. Germline CDR1 SNHLY, CDR2 FYNNEI. This CDR3 is 13 amino acids long. CDR3 sequence (DNA): TGTGCCAGCAGTTCGGGGATCACAGATACGCAGTATTTT. It encodes CASSSGITDTQYF.

J is TRBJ1-6 and V is TRBV5-1; 7 bases are shared with TRBD1. Germline assignment: CDR1 SGHRS and CDR2 YFSETQ. The CDR3 consists of 17 residues. The V and J ends lost 4 bases and 9 bases, in that order; junction bases with no gene match: 16. CDR3 sequence (DNA): TGCGCCAGCAGCCTAACTTGGACAGGAGGGGAGAGTTCACCCCTCCACTTT. Amino acid sequence: CASSLTWTGGESSPLHF.

This rearrangement joins TRBV7-2 to TRBJ1-2; D not resolved. From germline, CDR1 is SGHTA and CDR2 FQGNSA. V was pared by 5 bases and J by 2 bases, with 9 bases between. This CDR3 has 13 amino acids. CDR3: CASSPSVNYGYTF. CDR3 nucleotide sequence: TGTGCCAGCAGCCCGAGTGTAAACTATGGCTACACCTTC.